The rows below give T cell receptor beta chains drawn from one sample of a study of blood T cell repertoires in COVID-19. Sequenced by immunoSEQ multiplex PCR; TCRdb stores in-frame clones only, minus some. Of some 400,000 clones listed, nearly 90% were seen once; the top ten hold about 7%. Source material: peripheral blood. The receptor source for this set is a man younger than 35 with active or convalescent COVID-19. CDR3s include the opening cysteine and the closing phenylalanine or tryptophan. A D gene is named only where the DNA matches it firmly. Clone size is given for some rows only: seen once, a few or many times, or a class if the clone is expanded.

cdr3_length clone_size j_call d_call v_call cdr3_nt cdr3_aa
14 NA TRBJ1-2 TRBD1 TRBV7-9 TGTGCCAGCAGCCCAGGGGACAGGCTCTATGGCTACACCTTC CASSPGDRLYGYTF
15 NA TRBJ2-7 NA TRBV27 TGTGCCAGCTTTTCCACTAAGACGCGGGCCCACGAGCAGTACTTC CASFSTKTRAHEQYF
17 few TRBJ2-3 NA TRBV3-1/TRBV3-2 TGTGCCAGCAGCCAAGGGTTGATGGCGGGGGCTCCAGATACGCAGTATTTT CASSQGLMAGAPDTQYF
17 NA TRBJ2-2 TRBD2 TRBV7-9 TGTGCCAGCAGCCCCCAGCTTCGGGGGGCGAACACCGGGGAGCTGTTTTTT CASSPQLRGANTGELFF
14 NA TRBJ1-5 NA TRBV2 TGTGCCAGTACAGGGAAGTATAGCAATCAGCCCCAGCATTTT CASTGKYSNQPQHF
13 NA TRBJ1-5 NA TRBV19 TGTGCCAGTAGTGGGTGGGGGGGTCAGCCCCAGCATTTT CASSGWGGQPQHF
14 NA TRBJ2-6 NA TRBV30 TGTGCCTGGAGCTTCGGCTCTGGGGCCAACGTCCTGACTTTC CAWSFGSGANVLTF
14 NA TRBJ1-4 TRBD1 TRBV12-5 TGTGCTAGTGGTCCCCGACAGGGAGACGAAAAACTGTTTTTT CASGPRQGDEKLFF
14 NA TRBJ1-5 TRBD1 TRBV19 TGTGCCAGTCAGACAGGGATTAGCAATCAGCCCCAGCATTTT CASQTGISNQPQHF
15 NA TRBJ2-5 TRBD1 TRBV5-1 TGCGCCAGCAGCTTGCCCGGGACAGGATCAGAGACCCAGTACTTC CASSLPGTGSETQYF
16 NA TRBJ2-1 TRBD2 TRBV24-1 TGTGCCACCAGTGACCCCGGCGGGAGGGATAGCAATGAGCAGTTCTTC CATSDPGGRDSNEQFF
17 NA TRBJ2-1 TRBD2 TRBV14 TGTGCCAGCAGCGGGACTAGCGGGAGGGCACTCTTCCATGAGCAGTTCTTC CASSGTSGRALFHEQFF
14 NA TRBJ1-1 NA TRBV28 TGTGCCAGCAGCCACGGGGGGGGCGGAACTGAAGCTTTCTTT CASSHGGGGTEAFF
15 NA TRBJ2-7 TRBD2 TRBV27 TGTGCCAGCAGTTTAGTCCTAGCGGGAGGCTACGAGCAGTACTTC CASSLVLAGGYEQYF
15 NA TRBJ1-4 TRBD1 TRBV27 TGTGCCAGCAGTATACGGGACAGAGGTTTGGAAAAACTGTTTTTT CASSIRDRGLEKLFF
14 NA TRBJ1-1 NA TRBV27 TGTGCCAGCAGGCTGACACCGCCAGGGACTGAAGCTTTCTTT CASRLTPPGTEAFF
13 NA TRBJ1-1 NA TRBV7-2 TGTGCCAGCAGCTTTACACTGAACACTGAAGCTTTCTTT CASSFTLNTEAFF
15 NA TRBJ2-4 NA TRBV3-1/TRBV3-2 TGTGCCAGCAGCCAAGGTAGCGAGGCCAAAAACATTCAGTACTTC CASSQGSEAKNIQYF
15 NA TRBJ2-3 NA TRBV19 TGTGCCAGTAGTACCACAGGGAATGATGCAGATACGCAGTATTTT CASSTTGNDADTQYF
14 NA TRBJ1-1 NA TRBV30 TGTGCCTGGAGTGTTGGTGGCAGAGGGTCTGAAGCTTTCTTT CAWSVGGRGSEAFF
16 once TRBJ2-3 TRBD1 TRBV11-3 TGTGCCAGCAGCTCCAGGACAGGGGGCGATACAGATACGCAGTATTTT CASSSRTGGDTDTQYF
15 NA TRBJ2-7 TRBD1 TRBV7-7 TGTGCCAGCAGCTTACGGGACAGTCCCTCCTACGAGCAGTACTTC CASSLRDSPSYEQYF
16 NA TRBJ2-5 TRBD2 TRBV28 TGTGCCAGCAATCCGAGACTAGCGGTGGGGGGAGAGACCCAGTACTTC CASNPRLAVGGETQYF
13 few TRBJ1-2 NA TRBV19 TGTGCCACCCTTCAAGGGGGGGCGCATGGCTACACCTTC CATLQGGAHGYTF
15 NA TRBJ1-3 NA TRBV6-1 TGTGCCAGCAGTGAATACAGAACCTCTGGAAACACCATATATTTT CASSEYRTSGNTIYF
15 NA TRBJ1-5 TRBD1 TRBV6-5 TGTGCCAGCAGCGGAAGACAGGGTGACAATCAGCCCCAGCATTTT CASSGRQGDNQPQHF
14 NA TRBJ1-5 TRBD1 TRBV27 TGTGCCAGCAGTTCCAACAGGGGGTATCAGCCCCAGCATTTT CASSSNRGYQPQHF
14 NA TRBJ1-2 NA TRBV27 TGTGCCAGCTCGGTAGGAGGTCTAAACTATGGCTACACCTTC CASSVGGLNYGYTF
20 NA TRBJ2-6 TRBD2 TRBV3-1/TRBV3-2 TGTGCCAGCAGCCCCTTTAGGCTAGCGGGAGGGGGCTCTGGGGCCAACGTCCTGACTTTC CASSPFRLAGGGSGANVLTF
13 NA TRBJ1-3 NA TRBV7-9 TGTGCCAGCGGCCCCAACCCCGGAAACACCATATATTTT CASGPNPGNTIYF
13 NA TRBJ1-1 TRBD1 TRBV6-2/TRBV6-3 TGTGCCAGCAGCTTCGACAGGGGCACTGAAGCTTTCTTT CASSFDRGTEAFF
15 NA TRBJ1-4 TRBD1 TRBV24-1 TGTGCCACCAGTGAATCCGGGACAGGTAATGAAAAACTGTTTTTT CATSESGTGNEKLFF